This TCR beta chain was retrieved from a study of beta chain features in type 1 diabetes. Overall study results and limits: Type 1 diabetes patients had moderately but significantly shorter TCRB CDR3s in all four CD4+ subsets.

The entirety of the isolated RNA underwent reverse transcription, so expressed TCRB transcripts were sequenced. The average read count of naive, central memory and regulatory T cell samples was a few million. This table comes from immunoSEQ multiplex PCR, and its TCRdb copy is limited to in-frame clones, with some not included. The repertoire has hundreds of thousands of clones, around 15% of them found once; the top ten carry about 0.02%. V was trimmed by 4 bases and J by 2 bases, leaving 16 bases between them. Germline V gene lookup returns CDR1 ENHRY and CDR2 SYGVKD. This CDR3 has 16 amino acids. The sample holds a few counts of this clone. Its specificity is unknown.

Sequences were obtained from naive CD4+ T cells from blood. The V and J genes are TRBV10-3 and TRBJ2-3; D not resolved. The sequence came from a man aged 18 to 30 with type 1 diabetes. The CDR3 is CAISALKPSFTDTQYF. The CDR3 DNA reads TGTGCCATCAGTGCTCTCAAACCCAGTTTCACAGATACGCAGTATTTT.